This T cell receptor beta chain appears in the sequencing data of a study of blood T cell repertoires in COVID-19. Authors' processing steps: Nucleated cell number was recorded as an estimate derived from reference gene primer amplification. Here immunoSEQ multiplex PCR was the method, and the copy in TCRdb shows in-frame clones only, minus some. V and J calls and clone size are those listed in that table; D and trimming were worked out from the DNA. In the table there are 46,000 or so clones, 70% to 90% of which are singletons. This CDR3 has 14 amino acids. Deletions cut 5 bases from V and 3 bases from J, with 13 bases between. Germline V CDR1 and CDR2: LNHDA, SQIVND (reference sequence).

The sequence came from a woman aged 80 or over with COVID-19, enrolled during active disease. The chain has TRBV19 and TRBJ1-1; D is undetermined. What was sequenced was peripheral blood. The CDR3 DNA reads TGTGCCAGTAGTGCCGGCACAGCATACACTGAAGCTTTCTTT. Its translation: CASSAGTAYTEAFF.